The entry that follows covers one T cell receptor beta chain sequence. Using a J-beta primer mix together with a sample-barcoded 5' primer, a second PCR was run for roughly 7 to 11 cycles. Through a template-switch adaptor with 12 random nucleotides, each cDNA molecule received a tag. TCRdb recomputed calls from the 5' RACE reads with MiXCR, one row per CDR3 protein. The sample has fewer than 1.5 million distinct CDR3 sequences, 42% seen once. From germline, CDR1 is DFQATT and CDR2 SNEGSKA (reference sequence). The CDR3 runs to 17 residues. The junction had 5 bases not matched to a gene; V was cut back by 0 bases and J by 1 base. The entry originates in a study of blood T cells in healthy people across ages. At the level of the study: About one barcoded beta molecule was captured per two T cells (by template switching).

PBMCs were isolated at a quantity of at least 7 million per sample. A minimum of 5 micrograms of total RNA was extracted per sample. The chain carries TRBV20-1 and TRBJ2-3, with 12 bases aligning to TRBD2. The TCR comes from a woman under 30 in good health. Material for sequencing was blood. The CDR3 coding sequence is TGCAGTGCTAGAGATCCTAGCGGGGGGGTTGGCACAGATACGCAGTATTTT. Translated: CSARDPSGGVGTDTQYF.